The following is a TCR beta chain sequence with its context. Cohorts were assigned according to the clinical history that participants reported. The germline V and J ends were trimmed by 5 bases and 4 bases, with 5 bases remaining between them. The CDR3 totals 11 residues. Germline loops: CDR1 SGHVS, CDR2 FQNEAQ. These data come from a study of blood T cell repertoires in COVID-19. Study processing details: Using reference gene primer amplification, nucleated cell counts were estimated. Sequenced by immunoSEQ multiplex PCR; TCRdb stores in-frame clones only, minus some. V, J and clone size reflect that table, while D and trimming were determined from the DNA. The sample includes around 340,000 clones, 65% to 90% of them seen just once.

Sequencing was carried out using PBMCs or T cells enriched from blood (not recorded which). The sequence came from a woman in her thirties or forties with acute COVID-19. The V and J genes are TRBV7-8 and TRBJ2-5; D not certain. CDR3 in DNA: TGTGCCAGCAGCGGCAGAGAGACCCAGTACTTC. Its translation: CASSGRETQYF.